These 9 T cell receptor beta chains originate from one sample sequenced in a study of blood T cell repertoires in COVID-19 (dated by TCRdb to 2018 to 2020). The library was produced with the immunoSEQ multiplex PCR assay. TCRdb took over this immuneACCESS table, retaining in-frame rearrangements with V and J assigned. Such tables are incomplete; in checked studies, under half of the missing clones stem from an unresolved V gene, and the remainder is unexplained. For this sample the table gives 100,000 to 150,000 clones, of which about nine tenths were detected only once. Over 10% of the sample goes to the ten largest clones. The source material was peripheral blood. Receptors were obtained from a woman between 70 and 85 years old with COVID-19, enrolled during active disease.

The V gene is TRBV19, the J gene TRBJ2-3; TRBD2 is a possible D gene (5 bases). Germline V gene data show CDR1 as LNHDA and CDR2 as SQIVND (reference sequence). The germline V and J ends were trimmed by 3 bases and 5 bases, with 9 bases remaining between them. This CDR3 is 13 amino acids long. CDR3 amino acids: CASSIRRGDTQYF. CDR3 DNA: TGTGCCAGTAGTATTCGTCGGGGAGATACGCAGTATTTT.

The gene calls are TRBV29-1 and TRBJ2-7; maybe TRBD2 (5 bases). This CDR3 is built from 13 residues. Germline CDR1 SQVTM, CDR2 ANQGSEA. V was shortened by 4 bases and J by 8 bases, with 18 bases between the two germline ends. CDR3 sequence (DNA): TGCAGCGTTGTGCCCCGGACTGATTATAAGCAGTACTTC. Protein: CSVVPRTDYKQYF.

The chain uses TRBV27 and TRBJ2-3; tentatively, D is TRBD2 (7 bases). Between the trimmed V and J ends, which lost 2 bases and 4 bases, there was a span of 16 bases. CDR3 size: 16 residues. Per germline, CDR1 MNHEY and CDR2 SMNVEV (reference sequence). The CDR3 sequence: CASSLGGARSPDTQYF. CDR3 DNA: TGTGCCAGCAGTTTAGGGGGGGCTAGGAGTCCAGATACGCAGTATTTT.

The J gene is TRBJ2-6, the V gene TRBV6-4; maybe TRBD1 (5 bases). CDR1 is MRHNA and CDR2 is SNTAGT in the germline V gene. The CDR3 has 15 amino acids. V lost 0 bases, J lost 7 bases, and 10 bases lay in between. The CDR3 reads CASSDSTRTANVLTF. Here the CDR3 DNA reads TGTGCCAGCAGTGACTCGACGAGGACAGCCAACGTCCTGACTTTC.

The rearrangement uses TRBV27 and TRBJ2-2, with 9 bases matching TRBD2. V trimming: 6 bases; J trimming: 5 bases; junction bases outside the gene matches: 1. The CDR3 totals 13 residues. CDR1 and CDR2 from the germline V gene are MNHEY and SMNVEV (reference sequence). In nucleotides, the CDR3 is TGTGCCAGCAGGCGGGGGGGGACCGGGGAGCTGTTTTTT. Translating gives CASRRGGTGELFF.

The chain uses TRBV7-9 and TRBJ1-4; D not certain. V lost 4 bases and J 7 bases, leaving 10 bases between the germline ends. The CDR3 has 13 residues. Germline V gene sequence: CDR1 SEHNR, CDR2 FQNEAQ (reference sequence). CDR3 region: CASSSSYGEKLFF. Written as DNA, the CDR3 is TGTGCCAGCAGCTCCTCTTACGGTGAAAAACTGTTTTTT.

This chain links TRBV5-5 with TRBJ1-2; D is unresolved. The CDR3 runs 17 residues. Between the trimmed V and J ends, which lost 1 base and 3 bases, there was a span of 19 bases. Germline V gene data show CDR1 as SGHKS and CDR2 as YYEKEE (reference sequence). CDR3 nucleotides: TGTGCCAGCAGCTTGTCACCTTCTGAGGGTGCTGACTATGGCTACACCTTC. Amino acids: CASSLSPSEGADYGYTF.

The CDR3 loop reads CASSLAAGLSNSPLHF. CDR3 coding DNA: TGTGCCAGCAGCTTAGCTGCAGGTCTCTCTAATTCACCCCTCCACTTT. J is TRBJ1-6 and V is TRBV7-8; D remains unclear. CDR1 is SGHVS, CDR2 FQNEAQ, per germline. V shed 0 bases and J shed 6 bases, with 12 bases lying between them. This CDR3 has 16 residues. Based on the CDR3 plus reference TRBV7-8 and TRBJ1-6, the full variable domain is GAGVSQSPRYKVAKRGQDVALRCDPISGHVSLFWYQQALGQGPEFLTYFQNEAQLDKSGLPSDRFFAERPEGSVSTLKIQRTQQEDSAVYLCASSLAAGLSNSPLHFGNGTRLTVT.

The V call is TRBV5-1, the J call TRBJ1-3; TRBD1 agrees at 7 bases. The CDR3 runs 15 residues. In germline, CDR1 is SGHRS, CDR2 YFSETQ. The V gene end was trimmed by 4 bases and the J gene end by 0 bases; junction bases not matched to a gene: 4. CDR3 nucleotide sequence: TGCGCCAGCAGCCCGGGACAGAGCTCTGGAAACACCATATATTTT. This translates into CASSPGQSSGNTIYF.